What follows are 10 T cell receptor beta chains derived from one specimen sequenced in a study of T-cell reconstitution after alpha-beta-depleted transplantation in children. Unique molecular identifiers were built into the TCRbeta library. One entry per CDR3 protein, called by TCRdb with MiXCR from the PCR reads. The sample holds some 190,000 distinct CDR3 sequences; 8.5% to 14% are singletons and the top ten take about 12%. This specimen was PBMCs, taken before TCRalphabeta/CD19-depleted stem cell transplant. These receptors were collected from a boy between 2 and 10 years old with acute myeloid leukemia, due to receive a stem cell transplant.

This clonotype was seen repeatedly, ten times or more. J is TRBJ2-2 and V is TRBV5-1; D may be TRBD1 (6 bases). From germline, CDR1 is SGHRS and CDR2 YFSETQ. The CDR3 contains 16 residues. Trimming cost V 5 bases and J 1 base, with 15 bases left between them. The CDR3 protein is CASRPTDRMNTGELFF. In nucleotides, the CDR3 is TGCGCCAGCAGGCCAACCGACAGGATGAACACCGGGGAGCTGTTTTTT. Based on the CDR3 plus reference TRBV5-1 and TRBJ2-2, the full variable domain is KAGVTQTPRYLIKTRGQQVTLSCSPISGHRSVSWYQQTPGQGLQFLFEYFSETQRNKGNFPGRFSGRQFSNSRSEMNVSTLELGDSALYLCASRPTDRMNTGELFFGEGSRLTVL.

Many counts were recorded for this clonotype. This CDR3 is CASSDRGWEQYF. CDR3 nucleotides: TGTGCCAGCAGTGACCGGGGGTGGGAGCAGTACTTC. The chain uses TRBV28 and TRBJ2-7; D might be TRBD2 (6 bases). Germline V gives CDR1 MDHEN, CDR2 SYDVKM. V was clipped by 5 bases and J by 7 bases, with 12 bases between them. This CDR3 region has 12 residues.

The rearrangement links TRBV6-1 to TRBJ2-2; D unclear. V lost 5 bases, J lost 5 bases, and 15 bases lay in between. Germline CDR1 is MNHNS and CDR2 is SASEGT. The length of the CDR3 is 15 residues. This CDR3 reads CASSLLTSGTGELFF. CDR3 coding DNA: TGTGCCAGCAGTCTTCTTACGTCTGGGACCGGGGAGCTGTTTTTT.

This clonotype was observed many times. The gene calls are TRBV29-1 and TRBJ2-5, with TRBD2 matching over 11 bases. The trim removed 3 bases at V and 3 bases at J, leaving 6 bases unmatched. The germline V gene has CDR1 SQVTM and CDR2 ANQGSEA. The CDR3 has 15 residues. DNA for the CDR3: TGCAGCGTTGATGACCTAGCGGGAGGTGAAGAGACCCAGTACTTC. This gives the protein CSVDDLAGGEETQYF.

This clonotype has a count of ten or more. CDR3 loop: CASSVQQGNQPQHF. The DNA of the CDR3 is TGTGCCAGCAGTGTCCAGCAGGGGAATCAGCCCCAGCATTTT. This sequence joins TRBV2 and TRBJ1-5; TRBD1 is a possible D gene (6 bases). Trimming left V 4 bases short and J 4 bases short, with 11 bases between. This CDR3 region has 14 residues. The germline V gene has CDR1 SNHLY and CDR2 FYNNEI.

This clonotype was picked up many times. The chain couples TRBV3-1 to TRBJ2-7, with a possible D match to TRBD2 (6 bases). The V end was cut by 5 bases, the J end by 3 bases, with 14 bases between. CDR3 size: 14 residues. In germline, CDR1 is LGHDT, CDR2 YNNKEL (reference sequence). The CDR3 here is CASSYTRRGYEQYF. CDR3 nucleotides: TGTGCCAGCAGCTATACTAGGCGGGGCTACGAGCAGTACTTC.

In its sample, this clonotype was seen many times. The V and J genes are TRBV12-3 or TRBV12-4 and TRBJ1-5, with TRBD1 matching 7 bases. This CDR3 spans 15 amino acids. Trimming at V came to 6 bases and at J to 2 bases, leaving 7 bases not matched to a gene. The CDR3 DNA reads TGTGCCAGCAGCCTGACAGGGCGCGGCAATCAGCCCCAGCATTTT. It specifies CASSLTGRGNQPQHF.

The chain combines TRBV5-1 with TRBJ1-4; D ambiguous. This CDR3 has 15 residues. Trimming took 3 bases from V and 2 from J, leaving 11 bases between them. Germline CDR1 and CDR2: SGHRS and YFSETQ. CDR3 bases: TGCGCCAGCAGCTCGACTTGGGTTACTAATGAAAAACTGTTTTTT. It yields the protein CASSSTWVTNEKLFF.

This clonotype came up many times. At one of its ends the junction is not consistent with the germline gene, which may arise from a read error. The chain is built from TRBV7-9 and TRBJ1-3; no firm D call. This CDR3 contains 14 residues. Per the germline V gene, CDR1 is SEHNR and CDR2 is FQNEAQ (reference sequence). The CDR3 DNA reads TGTGCCAGCAGCTTACCCCCTCCTGGGAACACCATATATTTT. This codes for CASSLPPPGNTIYF. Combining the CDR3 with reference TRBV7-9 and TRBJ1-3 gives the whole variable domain DTGVSQNPRHKITKRGQNVTFRCDPISEHNRLYWYRQTLGQGPEFLTYFQNEAQLEKSRLLSDRFSAERPKGSFSTLEIQRTEQGDSAMYLCASSLPPPGNTIYFGEGSWLTVV.

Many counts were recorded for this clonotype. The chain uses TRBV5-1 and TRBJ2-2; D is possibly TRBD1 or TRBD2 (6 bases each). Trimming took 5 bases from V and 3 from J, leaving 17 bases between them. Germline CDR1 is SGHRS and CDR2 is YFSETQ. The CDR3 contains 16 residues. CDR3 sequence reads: CASSHPRGLDTGELFF. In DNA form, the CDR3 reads TGCGCCAGCAGTCACCCTCGGGGGCTCGACACCGGGGAGCTGTTTTTT.